Reported below is one TCR beta chain. This table comes from immunoSEQ multiplex PCR, and its TCRdb copy is limited to in-frame clones, with some not included. This sample has roughly 230,000 clones; about 90% occur once, and the top ten carry around 2.3%. These data belong to a study of blood T cell repertoires in COVID-19. Study in general: The United States, Italy and Spain provided the acute and convalescent COVID-19 samples.

This receptor was taken from a woman aged 55-69 years with COVID-19, enrolled during active disease. Sequences were obtained from peripheral blood.

The CDR3: CASSKIEQFF. CDR3 DNA sequence: TGTGCCAGCAGCAAAATCGAGCAGTTCTTC. The chain uses TRBV12-3 or TRBV12-4 and TRBJ2-1; D is undetermined. The length of the CDR3 is 10 residues. V lost 6 bases and J 10 bases, leaving 7 bases between the germline ends.